This T cell receptor beta chain was identified in a study of cytomegalovirus exposure and HLA in healthy donors. General observations from the study: The classifier was said to identify cytomegalovirus status with high specificity and sensitivity. Only CMV serostatus was available as immune exposure information.

Concerning this clone itself: Its antigen is still unknown.

The J segment lost 9 bases and the V segment lost 4 bases, leaving 12 bases of the junction unmatched. CDR1 MNHNY and CDR2 SVGAGI come from the germline V gene (reference sequence). The CDR3 length is 15 residues. A multiplex PCR was run with 60 Vbeta primers and 13 Jbeta primers. Sequencing was performed with immunoSEQ multiplex PCR; in TCRdb, only in-frame clones are kept and a portion is missing. The sample has 35,000 to 50,000 clones. The V and J genes are TRBV6-6 and TRBJ2-7; 10 bases are a match to TRBD1. This sequence was found in a woman between 25 and 40 years old in good health and CMV-seropositive. The sample was PBMCs. The CDR3 coding sequence is TGTGCCAGCAGTTCCCCCGGGACAGGGGACTCCGGGCAGTACTTC. It translates to CASSSPGTGDSGQYF.